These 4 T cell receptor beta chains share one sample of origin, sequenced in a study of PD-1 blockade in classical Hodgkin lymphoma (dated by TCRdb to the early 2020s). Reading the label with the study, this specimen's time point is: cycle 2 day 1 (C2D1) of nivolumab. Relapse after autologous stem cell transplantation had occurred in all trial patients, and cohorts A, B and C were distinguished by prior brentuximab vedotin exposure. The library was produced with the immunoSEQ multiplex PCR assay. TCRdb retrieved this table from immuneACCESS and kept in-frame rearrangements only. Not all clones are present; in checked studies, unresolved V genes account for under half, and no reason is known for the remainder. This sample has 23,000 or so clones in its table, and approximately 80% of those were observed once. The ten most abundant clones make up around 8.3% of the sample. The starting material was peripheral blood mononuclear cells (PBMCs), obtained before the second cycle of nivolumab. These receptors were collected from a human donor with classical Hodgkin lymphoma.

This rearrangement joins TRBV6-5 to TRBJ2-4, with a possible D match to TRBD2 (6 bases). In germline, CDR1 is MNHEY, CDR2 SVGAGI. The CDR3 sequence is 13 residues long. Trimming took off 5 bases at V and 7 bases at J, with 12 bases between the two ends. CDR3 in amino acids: CASSIPGLNIQYF. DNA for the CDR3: TGTGCCAGCAGTATACCGGGACTCAACATTCAGTACTTC.

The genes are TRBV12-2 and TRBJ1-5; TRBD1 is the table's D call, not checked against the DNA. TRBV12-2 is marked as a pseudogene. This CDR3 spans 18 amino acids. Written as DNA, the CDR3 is TGTGCAAGTCGCTTAGGAAGAGGGAAGACAGGGGGCAATCAGCCCCAGCATTTT. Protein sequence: CASRLGRGKTGGNQPQHF.

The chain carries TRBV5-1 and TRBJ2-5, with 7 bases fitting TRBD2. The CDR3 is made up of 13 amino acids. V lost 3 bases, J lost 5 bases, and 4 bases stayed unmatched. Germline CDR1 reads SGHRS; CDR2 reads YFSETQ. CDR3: CASSSTSRETQYF. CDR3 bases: TGCGCCAGCAGCTCGACTAGCCGGGAGACCCAGTACTTC.

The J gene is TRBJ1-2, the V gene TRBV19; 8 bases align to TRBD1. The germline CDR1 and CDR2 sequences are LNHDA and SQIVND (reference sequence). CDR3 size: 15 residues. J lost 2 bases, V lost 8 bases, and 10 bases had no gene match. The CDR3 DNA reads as TGTGCCAGTCGTCTCCAGGGGGCGGGGAACTATGGCTACACCTTC. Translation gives CASRLQGAGNYGYTF.